This TCR beta chain came from a study of blood T cell repertoires in COVID-19. Overall study: Donors in the United States, Italy and Spain gave samples during acute or convalescent COVID-19.

Method: immunoSEQ multiplex PCR; TCRdb's copy keeps in-frame clones and lacks some. The sample has a few hundred thousand clones, roughly 90% seen once. V lost 0 bases and J lost 7, with 10 bases in between. Germline V gives CDR1 SGHTA, CDR2 FQGNSA. This CDR3 comprises 14 residues. The origin of this receptor is a woman aged 50 to 65 with acute or convalescent COVID-19. The chain joins TRBV7-2 to TRBJ2-4, with D possibly being TRBD2 (7 bases). The sequencing input was peripheral blood. DNA of the CDR3: TGTGCCAGCAGCTTAGCGGGGGGGCGGAACATTCAGTACTTC. The encoded protein is CASSLAGGRNIQYF.